The 24 T cell receptor beta chains below were found in one sample sequenced in a study of technical replicates of blood from a few donors. Using immunoSEQ multiplex PCR, the repertoire was profiled, and TCRdb retains in-frame clones only, with some absent. The sample lists roughly 79,000 clones; around 92% were seen once. The sequenced material came from T cells isolated from PBMCs. These receptors were obtained from a human donor in good health. Some clones in this sample may be carry-over from other donors' samples.

This chain uses TRBV28 with TRBJ2-7; 7 bases agree with TRBD1. Per germline, CDR1 MDHEN and CDR2 SYDVKM. The V and J ends lost 6 bases and 3 bases, in that order; junction bases with no gene match: 5. CDR3 length: 13 residues. The CDR3 DNA sequence: TGTGCCAGCAGCCAAGGACAGGTCTACGAGCAGTACTTC. It translates to CASSQGQVYEQYF.

The rearrangement links TRBV20-1 to TRBJ2-5; D is possibly TRBD2 (6 bases). CDR3 length: 11 residues. Germline V lookup: CDR1 DFQATT, CDR2 SNEGSKA (reference sequence). Trimming took 6 bases from V and 5 from J, leaving 10 bases between them. CDR3 region: CSAGTGETQYF. DNA of the CDR3: TGCAGTGCGGGGACTGGGGAGACCCAGTACTTC.

The chain has TRBV14 and TRBJ1-2; a possible D gene is TRBD1 (6 bases). Germline V gene lookup returns CDR1 SGHDN and CDR2 FVKESK. This CDR3 spans 13 amino acids. The V gene lost 1 base and the J gene lost 4 bases, with 7 bases spanning the gap. The CDR3 here is CASSQGQVYGYTF. CDR3 nucleotides: TGTGCCAGCAGCCAAGGACAGGTCTATGGCTACACCTTC. Full variable domain (remainder filled in from reference TRBV14 and TRBJ1-2): EAGVTQFPSHSVIEKGQTVTLRCDPISGHDNLYWYRRVMGKEIKFLLHFVKESKQDESGMPNNRFLAERTGGTYSTLKVQPAELEDSGVYFCASSQGQVYGYTFGSGTRLTVV.

This clone was detected only a few times. One junction end does not reproduce the germline sequence, and a read error may be involved. The rearrangement links TRBV7-7 to TRBJ2-5, with D tentatively TRBD1 (5 bases). Germline-derived CDR1 and CDR2 are SSHAT and FNYEAQ (reference sequence). The CDR3 consists of 17 residues. The CDR3 nucleotides read TGTGCTAGCAGCTCCTTTACAGGAATTACTATCTCGGAGACCCAGTACTTC. Translating gives CASSSFTGITISETQYF.

The rearrangement links TRBV5-4 to TRBJ2-1; 10 bases fit TRBD2. Germline V CDR1 and CDR2: SGHNT, YYREEE (reference sequence). The CDR3 is made up of 15 amino acids. Trimming at V came to 5 bases and at J to 3 bases, leaving 5 bases not matched to a gene. The chain's CDR3 is CASSDWTSGYNEQFF. The CDR3 nucleotides read TGTGCCAGCAGTGATTGGACTAGCGGCTACAATGAGCAGTTCTTC.

This clone was seen only once. The chain links TRBV6-5 to TRBJ2-7, with unresolved D. This CDR3 has 15 amino acids. With 2 bases removed from V and 3 bases from J, the gap between germline ends came to 14 bases. The germline V gene has CDR1 MNHEY and CDR2 SVGAGI. The CDR3 sequence is CASSYKAVLSYEQYF. CDR3 coding DNA: TGTGCCAGCAGTTACAAGGCAGTACTAAGCTACGAGCAGTACTTC.

V usage is TRBV29-1 and J usage is TRBJ2-3, with 11 bases identical to TRBD2. V lost 4 bases, J lost 5 bases, and 5 bases stayed unmatched. The CDR3 is made up of 14 amino acids. Germline assignment: CDR1 SQVTM and CDR2 ANQGSEA. The CDR3 here is CSVVAGGPGDTQYF. The CDR3 DNA sequence: TGCAGCGTTGTAGCGGGAGGGCCTGGAGATACGCAGTATTTT.

The genes are TRBV12-5 and TRBJ2-7, with D possibly matching TRBD2 (6 bases). Germline V gene lookup returns CDR1 LGHNT and CDR2 FRNRAP. CDR3 size: 15 residues. Between the trimmed V and J ends, which lost 7 bases and 6 bases, there was a span of 22 bases. CDR3: CASAPGGIEGGEQYF. The CDR3, as DNA: TGTGCTAGTGCCCCTGGAGGGATCGAAGGCGGCGAGCAGTACTTC. Variable domain in full (rest from reference TRBV12-5 and TRBJ2-7): DARVTQTPRHKVTEMGQEVTMRCQPILGHNTVFWYRQTMMQGLELLAYFRNRAPLDDSGMPKDRFSAEMPDATLATLKIQPSEPRDSAVYFCASAPGGIEGGEQYFGPGTRLTVT.

This chain uses TRBV19 with TRBJ1-1, with D perhaps matching TRBD1 (6 bases). Germline CDR1 is LNHDA and CDR2 is SQIVND (reference sequence). V was pared by 10 bases and J by 7 bases, with 16 bases between. CDR3 length: 12 amino acids. Here the CDR3 reads CATALTGIEAFF. For the CDR3, the DNA is TGTGCCACCGCCCTGACAGGAATTGAAGCTTTCTTT. Using reference TRBV19 and TRBJ1-1 for the parts outside the CDR3, the full variable domain is DGGITQSPKYLFRKEGQNVTLSCEQNLNHDAMYWYRQDPGQGLRLIYYSQIVNDFQKGDIAEGYSVSREKKESFPLTVTSAQKNPTAFYLCATALTGIEAFFGQGTRLTVV.

J is TRBJ1-2 and V is TRBV9; TRBD1 aligns across 11 bases. CDR1 and CDR2 from the germline V gene are SGDLS and YYNGEE. With V trimmed by 5 bases and J by 3 bases, 9 bases remained unmatched. CDR3 length: 16 amino acids. The CDR3 sequence is CASRGMGQGDDYGYTF. The CDR3 DNA is TGTGCCAGCAGGGGGATGGGACAGGGGGACGACTATGGCTACACCTTC.

This chain links TRBV27 with TRBJ1-2; unclear D gene. The V gene's germline CDR1 is MNHEY and CDR2 SMNVEV (reference sequence). The V end was cut by 6 bases, the J end by 4 bases, with 21 bases between. The CDR3 length is 16 residues. CDR3 DNA sequence: TGTGCCAGCAGACCCTCCCACAAGATCCCCACCTATGGCTACACCTTC. Translating it yields CASRPSHKIPTYGYTF.

The chain combines TRBV19 with TRBJ2-7; TRBD1 is a possible D gene (5 bases). The CDR3 length is 13 residues. Germline values: CDR1 LNHDA, CDR2 SQIVND (reference sequence). Trimming left V 0 bases short and J 5 bases short, with 8 bases between. The CDR3 DNA reads TGTGCCAGTAGTATAGACAGGGTGGACGAGCAGTACTTC. Translated, it gives CASSIDRVDEQYF.

The chain has TRBV7-8 and TRBJ2-1, with a weak D call TRBD1 (5 bases). V lost 2 bases, J lost 3 bases, and 11 bases lay in between. The CDR3 has 15 amino acids. The germline CDR1 and CDR2 sequences are SGHVS and FQNEAQ. Here the CDR3 DNA reads TGTGCCAGCAGCTTAATAGCACAGGACTACAATGAGCAGTTCTTC. Translating it yields CASSLIAQDYNEQFF.

The gene calls are TRBV10-1 and TRBJ1-4, with TRBD1 matching 10 bases. This CDR3 is built from 14 residues. Germline-derived CDR1 and CDR2 are WNHNN and SYGVQD (reference sequence). Trimming took 6 bases from V and 5 from J; bases not matched to a gene: 3. CDR3 amino acids: CASSPGQGNEKLFF. The DNA of the CDR3 is TGCGCCAGCAGCCCGGGACAGGGGAATGAAAAACTGTTTTTT.

The V gene is TRBV5-6, the J gene TRBJ2-3; 13 nucleotides align to TRBD2. CDR3 length equals 16 residues. The germline CDR1 and CDR2 sequences are SGHDT and YYEEEE. The ends lost 4 bases at V and 2 bases at J; junction bases unmatched: 4. CDR3 loop: CASSRGLAGYTDTQYF. CDR3 coding DNA: TGTGCCAGCAGCCGGGGACTAGCGGGGTACACAGATACGCAGTATTTT.

The chain joins TRBV6-5 to TRBJ2-5; 9 nucleotides match TRBD2. CDR1 and CDR2 from the germline V gene are MNHEY and SVGAGI. With V trimmed by 0 bases and J by 5 bases, 7 bases remained unmatched. This CDR3 comprises 16 residues. CDR3 DNA: TGTGCCAGCAGTTACTCTAGAGCGGGAGGTACGGAGACCCAGTACTTC. This codes for CASSYSRAGGTETQYF.

The J gene is TRBJ2-2, the V gene TRBV7-2; 9 bases fit TRBD2. V gave up 5 bases and J gave up 4 bases; unmatched junction bases: 5. Germline V gene lookup returns CDR1 SGHTA and CDR2 FQGNSA. CDR3 length equals 15 residues. The CDR3 coding sequence is TGTGCCAGCAGCCTACCGGGACTAGCCACCGGGGAGCTGTTTTTT. It specifies CASSLPGLATGELFF.

The chain carries TRBV7-3 and TRBJ2-7; 8 bases are shared with TRBD1. V shed 4 bases and J 5 bases; nucleotides not matched to a gene: 4. The V gene's germline CDR1 is SGHTA and CDR2 FQGTGA. This CDR3 is built from 13 residues. CDR3 DNA: TGTGCCAGCAGCTCGTTGACAGGGGACGAGCAGTACTTC. Its protein product is CASSSLTGDEQYF.

This clone showed up just once. The chain is built from TRBV10-3 and TRBJ2-2; D perhaps matches TRBD1 (5 bases). CDR3 length equals 14 residues. Germline V gene lookup returns CDR1 ENHRY and CDR2 SYGVKD. With 10 bases removed from V and 1 base from J, the gap between germline ends came to 13 bases. In DNA form, the CDR3 reads TGTGCCACCCGAGATCAGGGGAACACCGGGGAGCTGTTTTTT. It yields the protein CATRDQGNTGELFF.

The V call is TRBV5-1, the J call TRBJ1-3; D unclear. V gave up 0 bases and J gave up 0 bases, with 4 bases separating them. Germline CDR1 is SGHRS and CDR2 is YFSETQ. The CDR3 length is 14 residues. The CDR3 region has the DNA TGCGCCAGCAGCTTGGCTTCCTCTGGAAACACCATATATTTT. It codes for CASSLASSGNTIYF.

V is TRBV27 and J is TRBJ2-1; a possible D gene is TRBD2 (5 bases). Germline-derived CDR1 and CDR2 are MNHEY and SMNVEV (reference sequence). The V end lost 6 bases, the J end lost 6 bases, and 15 bases lay between the germline ends. CDR3 length: 14 residues. CDR3 region: CASRKADPFNEQFF. CDR3 bases: TGTGCCAGCAGGAAAGCGGACCCTTTCAATGAGCAGTTCTTC.

J is TRBJ2-5 and V is TRBV6-5; D is perhaps TRBD2 (6 bases). The CDR3 is 15 amino acids. V was shortened by 2 bases and J by 3 bases, with 13 bases between the two germline ends. Germline lookup yields CDR1 MNHEY and CDR2 SVGAGI. CDR3 sequence: CASSYEEGWEETQYF. The CDR3 DNA is TGTGCCAGCAGTTACGAGGAGGGGTGGGAAGAGACCCAGTACTTC.

The chain is built from TRBV11-2 and TRBJ2-2; the D gene is possibly TRBD2 (6 bases). The V end was cut by 3 bases, the J end by 3 bases, with 11 bases between. CDR3 size: 15 residues. Germline V gene sequence: CDR1 SGHAT, CDR2 FQNNGV. The chain's CDR3 is CASSFLGLYTGELFF. CDR3 in DNA: TGTGCCAGCAGCTTTCTGGGACTCTACACCGGGGAGCTGTTTTTT.

The J gene is TRBJ2-1, the V gene TRBV7-9; D may be TRBD2 (6 bases). CDR3 length: 15 amino acids. V lost 4 bases and J 1 base, leaving 11 bases between the germline ends. Germline V CDR1 and CDR2: SEHNR, FQNEAQ (reference sequence). In nucleotides, the CDR3 is TGTGCCAGCAGCTCCAAGCGGGTTTCCTACAATGAGCAGTTCTTC. Its protein is CASSSKRVSYNEQFF. Full variable domain (missing parts from reference TRBV7-9 and TRBJ2-1): DTGVSQNPRHKITKRGQNVTFRCDPISEHNRLYWYRQTLGQGPEFLTYFQNEAQLEKSRLLSDRFSAERPKGSFSTLEIQRTEQGDSAMYLCASSSKRVSYNEQFFGPGTRLTVL.